This T cell receptor (beta chain) comes out of a study of identifying expanded T cells in peripheral blood (dated by TCRdb to the late 2010s). Some background on the complete study: Separate aliquots of the same genomic DNA pool were sequenced to produce technical replicates, and four replicates were compared in pairs. Points the paper makes about the study in general: For all healthy donors, the variance in clone template counts between approximately two-week samples rose significantly as total template count increased. The authors expected that over much longer intervals, such as months to years, biological variance in healthy repertoires might increase even further. Across all healthy-donor time intervals, the beta-binomial model significantly cut both the number of clones called differentially abundant and the false-positive rate. The binomial model flagged approximately 1.2 differentially abundant clones between technical replicates but about 15 over around 2 weeks and approximately 18 over around four weeks.

The immunoSEQ Assay, which uses bias-controlled multiplex PCR amplification of genomic DNA, was used to profile TCRbeta CDR3 regions. The paper's processing steps were these. To quantify the absolute abundance of each unique TCRbeta CDR3 region, the sequences were collapsed and filtered. Two models were used to test differential abundance: a binomial model (Fisher-equivalent) and a beta-binomial model that adds time-dependent variance fitted from healthy donors. Clones with fewer than 5 combined templates were removed, and a clone was called differentially abundant if the clone's Benjamini-Hochberg FDR was below 0.01. The form v = (b*log(k)+a)^2 was used to model beta-binomial variance as a function of total template count across the two samples. TCRdb carries this immuneACCESS record with in-frame sequences only. Its versions omit some clonotypes, under half of them owing to an unresolved V gene in the studies checked, with the rest unexplained. V, J and clone size were drawn from that table, and D and trimming were deduced from the DNA. This sample is represented by 70,000 to 95,000 clones; approximately 91% of them were singletons. The top ten constitute approximately 4% of the sample.

During the collection period, no immune events, such as infections, were documented for the healthy donors. Blood repertoires from healthy donors were used as a training cohort for calibrating time-dependent variance in a beta-binomial model of differential abundance of T-cell clones. There were 10 healthy donors in the training cohort, of whom 3 were female and 7 were male. An age range of roughly 29 to 70 years, with an average of roughly 47 years, was recorded for the donors. Whole blood, obtained from a commercial supplier, was collected from each healthy donor at three time points spaced around 2 weeks apart. For immunosequencing, genomic DNA was extracted from whole blood that had not been sorted. According to the germline V gene, CDR1 reads SNHLY and CDR2 reads FYNNEI. V is cut back by 4 bases and J by 5 bases, with 2 bases in the junction unmatched. Counted from cysteine to phenylalanine, this CDR3 has 13 amino acids. The sequence is cut down to CDR3 DNA, 39 bases in frame from base 1.

As concerns this clone: Its recognized antigen is unknown. Base qualities are not recorded, but no much larger clone differs from it by a single base.

This sequence originates from a person aged 18 to 75 in good health. The chain is encoded by TRBV2 joined to TRBJ2-1, and 7 junctional nucleotides match TRBD1. Material for sequencing was blood. The nucleotide sequence reads as follows: TGTGCCAGCAGTGTCGACAGGGACAATGAGCAGTTCTTC. This gives the protein CASSVDRDNEQFF.